Below are 23 T cell receptor beta chains sequenced from a single sample in a study of PD-L1 blockade in urothelial cancer. Time point given: peripheral blood 6 weeks after treatment start. Only in-frame clones appear in the TCRdb table, and some are missing; sequencing was by immunoSEQ multiplex PCR. Altogether some 110,000 clones are present, 80% to 95% being singletons, with the ten largest covering approximately 3.8%. The sample consisted of PBMCs, taken around atezolizumab (anti-PD-L1) treatment. The receptors were sampled from a man in his sixties with urothelial cancer.

This chain connects TRBV27 to TRBJ2-1; D perhaps matches TRBD2 (5 bases). CDR1 MNHEY and CDR2 SMNVEV come from the germline V gene (reference sequence). CDR3 size: 14 residues. V lost 5 bases and J 11 bases, leaving 19 bases between the germline ends. The CDR3 DNA follows: TGTGCCAGCAGTACTACGGACGGGGTTAAGAAGCAGTTCTTC. Its protein product is CASSTTDGVKKQFF.

Only one count was recorded for this clone. J is TRBJ2-7 and V is TRBV7-9; 7 positions agree with TRBD2. The V gene end was trimmed by 11 bases and the J gene end by 6 bases; junction bases not matched to a gene: 7. Germline values: CDR1 SEHNR, CDR2 FQNEAQ (reference sequence). The CDR3 totals 11 residues. The CDR3 spells CAGGSVGEQYF. CDR3 nucleotides: TGTGCCGGCGGGAGCGTCGGCGAGCAGTACTTC.

This clone is a singleton in its sample. V usage is TRBV2 and J usage is TRBJ1-5, with D perhaps matching TRBD1 (6 bases). The V gene lost 0 bases and the J gene lost 6 bases, with 21 bases spanning the gap. CDR1 is SNHLY and CDR2 is FYNNEI in the germline V gene. The CDR3 covers 18 residues. The CDR3: CASSEANVVPGGSQPQHF. CDR3 DNA: TGTGCCAGCAGTGAAGCGAATGTAGTCCCGGGGGGCAGTCAGCCCCAGCATTTT.

The rearrangement uses TRBV18 and TRBJ1-2; 7 bases map to TRBD1. The CDR3 length is 16 residues. The ends lost 4 bases at V and 7 bases at J; junction bases unmatched: 15. Germline assignment: CDR1 KGHSH and CDR2 LQKENI. CDR3 sequence: CASSQVEAGTAFGYTF. CDR3 in DNA: TGTGCCAGCTCACAGGTCGAAGCCGGGACAGCTTTTGGCTACACCTTC. Full variable domain (remainder filled in from reference TRBV18 and TRBJ1-2): NAGVMQNPRHLVRRRGQEARLRCSPMKGHSHVYWYRQLPEEGLKFMVYLQKENIIDESGMPKERFSAEFPKEGPSILRIQQVVRGDSAAYFCASSQVEAGTAFGYTFGSGTRLTVV.

The chain joins TRBV10-3 to TRBJ2-7; 9 nucleotides agree with TRBD2. CDR1 and CDR2 (germline): ENHRY, SYGVKD. J gave up 3 bases and V 2 bases, and 5 bases lay outside the gene matches. This CDR3 contains 15 residues. The CDR3 DNA reads as TGTGCCATCAGTGAGACCAGCGGGGGGCTCTACGAGCAGTACTTC. Residues: CAISETSGGLYEQYF.

The rearrangement links TRBV7-2 to TRBJ2-1, with 11 bases aligning to TRBD2. The germline CDR1 and CDR2 sequences are SGHTA and FQGNSA. The CDR3 consists of 17 residues. V lost 0 bases and J lost 6; bases outside the gene matches: 7. CDR3 sequence (DNA): TGTGCCAGCAGCTTAGCCTTAGCGGGAGGGATCGGCAATGAGCAGTTCTTC. This translates into CASSLALAGGIGNEQFF.

This sequence joins TRBV7-2 and TRBJ2-2; the match to TRBD1 covers 7 bases. Germline trimming cut 5 bases from V and 1 base from J; bases unmatched to any gene: 4. This CDR3 spans 15 amino acids. CDR1 is SGHTA and CDR2 is FQGNSA in the germline V gene. CDR3 in DNA: TGTGCCAGCAGCACCCGGACAGGGAACACCGGGGAGCTGTTTTTT. It yields the protein CASSTRTGNTGELFF.

The chain joins TRBV7-8 to TRBJ2-3; D might be TRBD2 (7 bases). The CDR3 is 15 residues long. Germline CDR1 is SGHVS and CDR2 is FQNEAQ. Between the trimmed V and J ends, which lost 1 base and 6 bases, there was a span of 14 bases. The CDR3 here is CASSLGAGEGDTQYF. CDR3 DNA sequence: TGTGCCAGCAGCTTAGGCGCAGGGGAGGGGGATACGCAGTATTTT.

The chain recombines TRBV7-2 with TRBJ1-1, with TRBD1 matching over 9 bases. Germline V lookup: CDR1 SGHTA, CDR2 FQGNSA. V was pared by 1 base and J by 6 bases, with 3 bases of the junction left unmatched. This CDR3 contains 14 residues. Here the CDR3 DNA reads TGTGCCAGCAGCTTAGGCGGGACAGGGTCTGAAGCTTTCTTT. This encodes CASSLGGTGSEAFF.

The rearrangement joins TRBV4-2 to TRBJ2-2, with D tentatively TRBD2 (6 bases). This CDR3 spans 16 amino acids. Trimming left V 4 bases short and J 7 bases short, with 19 bases between. Germline lookup yields CDR1 LGHNA and CDR2 YNFKEQ. CDR3 protein: CASSLAPGTQYGELFF. The CDR3 DNA reads as TGTGCCAGCAGCCTCGCCCCGGGGACTCAGTACGGGGAGCTGTTTTTT.

The rearrangement uses TRBV5-1 and TRBJ2-7; D not certain. Germline CDR1 and CDR2: SGHRS and YFSETQ. V dropped 0 bases and J dropped 2 bases, with 9 bases sitting between them. This CDR3 contains 14 residues. The CDR3 spells CASSLVPGTYEQYF. CDR3 coding DNA: TGCGCCAGCAGCTTGGTCCCAGGTACCTACGAGCAGTACTTC.

The rearrangement links TRBV5-1 to TRBJ2-7; no clear D. The V gene's germline CDR1 is SGHRS and CDR2 YFSETQ. V was shortened by 5 bases and J by 5 bases, with 11 bases between the two germline ends. The CDR3 is 12 amino acids. The CDR3, as DNA: TGCGCCAGCAGAATCACTGGTCACGAGCAGTACTTC. Residues: CASRITGHEQYF.

This chain links TRBV27 with TRBJ2-7; 8 bases align to TRBD2. The CDR3 totals 17 residues. Germline values: CDR1 MNHEY, CDR2 SMNVEV (reference sequence). The junction had 12 bases not matched to a gene; V was cut back by 5 bases and J by 0 bases. CDR3 bases: TGTGCCAGCAGTAATTATCTTGGGCGGGGGGCCTCCTACGAGCAGTACTTC. Translated, it gives CASSNYLGRGASYEQYF.

V is TRBV5-1 and J is TRBJ2-1; 7 bases align to TRBD1. J lost 8 bases, V lost 2 bases, and 4 bases had no gene match. The germline V gene has CDR1 SGHRS and CDR2 YFSETQ. The CDR3 sequence is 13 residues long. This chain's CDR3 is CASSFQGVDEQFF. The CDR3 DNA follows: TGCGCCAGCAGCTTCCAGGGGGTAGATGAGCAGTTCTTC.

The chain combines TRBV7-2 with TRBJ1-1; TRBD1 aligns across 7 bases. This CDR3 is built from 14 residues. The germline V gene encodes CDR1 SGHTA and CDR2 FQGNSA. Trimming removed 3 bases from V and 0 bases from J; junction bases left unmatched: 1. This CDR3 reads CASSLDRMNTEAFF. In nucleotides, the CDR3 is TGTGCCAGCAGCTTGGACAGGATGAACACTGAAGCTTTCTTT.

This sequence joins TRBV29-1 and TRBJ2-1, with a possible D match to TRBD2 (6 bases). Trimming removed 0 bases at V and 4 bases at J, with 16 bases between. CDR1 is SQVTM, CDR2 ANQGSEA, per germline. The CDR3 spans 16 residues. DNA of the CDR3: TGCAGCGTTGAAGATGGAGTCGGGAGTGTATACAATGAGCAGTTCTTC. It yields the protein CSVEDGVGSVYNEQFF.

The V gene is TRBV29-1, the J gene TRBJ2-1; D might be TRBD1 (6 bases). The CDR3 is made up of 14 amino acids. The germline V gene has CDR1 SQVTM and CDR2 ANQGSEA. Deletions cut 6 bases from V and 0 bases from J, with 12 bases between. The DNA for the CDR3 is TGCAGCGTCGTTGGGACAAGCTCCTACAATGAGCAGTTCTTC. This gives the protein CSVVGTSSYNEQFF.

This CDR3 reads CASSFLRTSGINSYNEQFF. In nucleotides, the CDR3 is TGTGCCAGCAGCTTCCTCCGGACTAGCGGGATTAACTCCTACAATGAGCAGTTCTTC. The chain carries TRBV7-8 and TRBJ2-1; 12 bases line up with TRBD2. V shed 3 bases and J 0 bases; nucleotides not matched to a gene: 9. This CDR3 region has 19 residues. Germline CDR1 reads SGHVS; CDR2 reads FQNEAQ. Supplemented by reference TRBV7-8 and TRBJ2-1, the full variable domain reads GAGVSQSPRYKVAKRGQDVALRCDPISGHVSLFWYQQALGQGPEFLTYFQNEAQLDKSGLPSDRFFAERPEGSVSTLKIQRTQQEDSAVYLCASSFLRTSGINSYNEQFFGPGTRLTVL.

The rearrangement links TRBV5-1 to TRBJ2-5; D may be TRBD2 (5 bases). CDR3 length: 16 amino acids. The germline V gene has CDR1 SGHRS and CDR2 YFSETQ. V gave up 4 bases and J gave up 4 bases, with 20 bases separating them. The CDR3 is CASSRLGSVGGETQYF. In DNA, the CDR3 is TGCGCCAGCAGCCGACTGGGGAGCGTGGGCGGAGAGACCCAGTACTTC.

The V gene is TRBV7-8, the J gene TRBJ2-7; 8 nucleotides agree with TRBD1. J lost 4 bases, V lost 5 bases, and 4 bases had no gene match. The CDR3 has 13 residues. Germline V gene sequence: CDR1 SGHVS, CDR2 FQNEAQ. In DNA, the CDR3 is TGTGCCAGCAGCAGAGACAGGGGTTACGAGCAGTACTTC. Protein product: CASSRDRGYEQYF.

V and J are TRBV6-1 and TRBJ1-5; D is undetermined. Germline-derived CDR1 and CDR2 are MNHNS and SASEGT. This CDR3 has 15 residues. Trimming stripped 6 bases from V and 4 bases from J, with 16 bases between. The CDR3 nucleotides read TGTGCCAGCAGCATATCGAGGAGGGTTAATCAGCCCCAGCATTTT. This gives the protein CASSISRRVNQPQHF.

The chain joins TRBV28 to TRBJ2-5; no clear D. This CDR3 comprises 14 residues. From germline, CDR1 is MDHEN and CDR2 SYDVKM. With 2 bases removed from V and 5 bases from J, the gap between germline ends came to 12 bases. CDR3 residues: CASSLRLSPETQYF. The CDR3 coding sequence is TGTGCCAGCAGTTTACGACTCTCCCCCGAGACCCAGTACTTC. The full variable domain, with the rest looked up from reference TRBV28 and TRBJ2-5, is DVKVTQSSRYLVKRTGEKVFLECVQDMDHENMFWYRQDPGLGLRLIYFSYDVKMKEKGDIPEGYSVSREKKERFSLILESASTNQTSMYLCASSLRLSPETQYFGPGTRLLVL.

The chain uses TRBV10-3 and TRBJ1-2; D not certain. The CDR3 loop spans 13 amino acids. Germline lookup yields CDR1 ENHRY and CDR2 SYGVKD. V was trimmed by 0 bases and J by 8 bases, leaving 10 bases between them. The CDR3 is CAISESRSEGYTF. CDR3 coding DNA: TGTGCCATCAGTGAGTCCCGCTCTGAGGGCTACACCTTC.